The 29 T cell receptor beta chains below were found in one sample sequenced in a study of T cells in Graves' hyperthyroidism and ophthalmopathy. From RNA transcripts, TCR beta CDR3 regions were amplified. During a first-round RT-PCR of the TCR CDR3, the HTBI primer set was used. TCRdb re-analysed the multiplex PCR reads in MiXCR, keeping a single row per CDR3 protein. The table shows over 700,000 distinct CDR3 sequences, with roughly 40% occurring only once. The sample consisted of blood. Receptor source: a man aged 18-30 years with Graves' hyperthyroidism.

This clonotype was counted a few times. V is TRBV5-1 and J is TRBJ1-1, with D hard to call. The length of the CDR3 is 17 residues. The V end lost 0 bases, the J end lost 4 bases, and 19 bases lay between the germline ends. The germline CDR1 and CDR2 sequences are SGHRS and YFSETQ. CDR3 sequence reads: CASSLAIEAHKGTEAFF. CDR3 DNA: TGCGCCAGCAGCTTGGCGATTGAAGCTCACAAGGGCACTGAAGCTTTCTTT.

This clonotype was counted many times. This rearrangement joins TRBV20-1 to TRBJ1-1; no clear D gene. The germline V and J ends were trimmed by 3 bases and 5 bases, with 10 bases remaining between them. This CDR3 comprises 12 residues. CDR1 is DFQATT, CDR2 SNEGSKA, per germline (reference sequence). The CDR3 spells CSASAVETEAFF. CDR3 DNA sequence: TGCAGTGCTAGTGCGGTCGAAACTGAAGCTTTCTTT.

This chain uses TRBV19 with TRBJ2-2; 9 bases are shared with TRBD1. There are 15 residues in the CDR3. Per the germline V gene, CDR1 is LNHDA and CDR2 is SQIVND (reference sequence). The V and J ends lost 7 bases and 5 bases, in that order; junction bases with no gene match: 8. The CDR3 nucleotides read TGTGCCAGTAAACAGAGACAGGGGGGGACCGGGGAGCTGTTTTTT. Its protein product is CASKQRQGGTGELFF.

This clonotype was counted at least ten times. The chain joins TRBV20-1 to TRBJ1-2; D not resolved. The CDR3 is 13 residues long. The germline V gene encodes CDR1 DFQATT and CDR2 SNEGSKA (reference sequence). V was clipped by 6 bases and J by 2 bases, with 13 bases between them. The CDR3, as DNA: TGCAGTGCCCTCGGCGTCGGGAACTATGGCTACACCTTC. Its translation: CSALGVGNYGYTF.

This clonotype appeared many times. The chain recombines TRBV9 with TRBJ1-4; a weak D match, TRBD1 (6 bases). Germline assignment: CDR1 SGDLS and CDR2 YYNGEE. This CDR3 comprises 15 residues. Trimming shortened V by 0 bases and J by 5 bases, and 11 bases separated the two germline ends. DNA of the CDR3: TGTGCCAGCAGCGTAGCCCCCACAGGGAATGAAAAACTGTTTTTT. This encodes CASSVAPTGNEKLFF.

This clonotype was found a few times. The genes are TRBV6-6 and TRBJ1-4; D gene ambiguous. CDR1 is MNHNY, CDR2 SVGAGI, per germline (reference sequence). Trimming pared 6 bases from V and 8 bases from J, leaving 19 bases between. The length of the CDR3 is 15 residues. The CDR3 is CASSLQGSAGEKLFF. The CDR3 nucleotides are TGTGCCAGCAGCTTACAAGGGAGCGCGGGGGAAAAACTGTTTTTT.

There are many counts of this clonotype. The chain carries TRBV5-1 and TRBJ1-1, with D unresolved. This CDR3 spans 14 amino acids. Trimming shortened V by 0 bases and J by 4 bases, and 10 bases separated the two germline ends. In germline, CDR1 is SGHRS, CDR2 YFSETQ. The CDR3 sequence is CASSLGGVGTEAFF. CDR3 DNA sequence: TGCGCCAGCAGCTTGGGAGGTGTAGGCACTGAAGCTTTCTTT.

The chain recombines TRBV2 with TRBJ1-2; D unclear. Per germline, CDR1 SNHLY and CDR2 FYNNEI. Trimming took 7 bases from V and 4 from J, leaving 19 bases between them. The CDR3 loop spans 15 amino acids. CDR3 amino acids: CASILLRTGAYGYTF. CDR3 coding DNA: TGTGCCAGCATTCTACTTCGAACGGGAGCCTATGGCTACACCTTC.

This clonotype has ten or more counts. The chain has TRBV7-9 and TRBJ2-7; 7 nucleotides line up with TRBD1. With 5 bases clipped from V and 4 bases from J, the junction kept 5 bases outside the gene matches. The germline V gene has CDR1 SEHNR and CDR2 FQNEAQ (reference sequence). This CDR3 contains 13 residues. Written as DNA, the CDR3 is TGTGCCAGCAGCCCTGACAGGGAGTACGAGCAGTACTTC. Translating gives CASSPDREYEQYF.

The chain recombines TRBV19 with TRBJ2-7; 10 bases line up with TRBD1. The CDR3 runs to 15 residues. CDR1 LNHDA and CDR2 SQIVND come from the germline V gene (reference sequence). V lost 8 bases and J lost 3; bases outside the gene matches: 10. CDR3: CASGLTGGAYYEQYF. The CDR3, as DNA: TGTGCCAGTGGACTGACAGGGGGCGCATACTACGAGCAGTACTTC.

As concerns this clonotype: With a much larger clone just one base away, this may be a read error. This sequence joins TRBV24-1 and TRBJ2-2, with D possibly being TRBD1 (6 bases). V lost 1 base to trimming and J lost 0 bases, with 8 bases between them. Germline assignment: CDR1 KGHDR and CDR2 SFDVKD. This CDR3 comprises 16 residues. The CDR3 DNA sequence: TGTGCCACCAGTGATTTCAGGGGCACGAACACCGGGGAGCTGTTTTTT. This encodes CATSDFRGTNTGELFF.

The chain joins TRBV9 to TRBJ2-7; D is unclear. This CDR3 spans 14 amino acids. Germline V gene data show CDR1 as SGDLS and CDR2 as YYNGEE. Trimming stripped 4 bases from V and 2 bases from J, with 13 bases between. The DNA of the CDR3 is TGTGCCAGCAGCCTTGATCTACGAACCTACGAGCAGTACTTC. Residues: CASSLDLRTYEQYF.

At least ten counts were recorded for this clonotype. The genes are TRBV29-1 and TRBJ2-5, with a weak D call TRBD2 (6 bases). This CDR3 has 17 residues. Germline-derived CDR1 and CDR2 are SQVTM and ANQGSEA. The germline V and J ends were trimmed by 6 bases and 4 bases, with 27 bases remaining between them. CDR3 region: CSVRGLGLTLTPETQYF. DNA of the CDR3: TGCAGCGTGCGAGGGTTGGGACTCACGTTGACACCAGAGACCCAGTACTTC.

This clonotype was seen at least ten times. The V gene is TRBV10-1, the J gene TRBJ2-5, with D perhaps TRBD1 (7 bases). Trimming removed 5 bases at V and 4 bases at J, with 14 bases between. The CDR3 covers 14 residues. Germline values: CDR1 WNHNN, CDR2 SYGVQD (reference sequence). The CDR3 coding sequence is TGCGCCAGCAGTTCGACAGGGCGGGGAGAGACCCAGTACTTC. Encoded protein: CASSSTGRGETQYF.

In this sample, this clonotype turned up many times. The V and J genes are TRBV7-9 and TRBJ1-4, with 9 nucleotides matching TRBD1. CDR3 length: 13 amino acids. V gave up 5 bases and J gave up 10 bases; unmatched junction bases: 5. CDR1 SEHNR and CDR2 FQNEAQ come from the germline V gene (reference sequence). This chain's CDR3 is CASSHRQGGKLFF. Written as DNA, the CDR3 is TGTGCCAGCAGCCACAGACAGGGGGGAAAACTGTTTTTT.

The chain combines TRBV7-2 with TRBJ2-7; D is possibly TRBD1 (5 bases). V shed 5 bases and J shed 0 bases, with 20 bases lying between them. Germline-derived CDR1 and CDR2 are SGHTA and FQGNSA. CDR3 length: 17 residues. CDR3 in amino acids: CASSAPAETAFSYEQYF. The CDR3 DNA sequence: TGTGCCAGCAGCGCCCCGGCCGAGACAGCTTTCTCCTACGAGCAGTACTTC.

This chain links TRBV5-1 with TRBJ1-1; no firm D call. V lost 0 bases, J lost 4 bases, and 10 bases lay in between. The CDR3 runs 14 residues. Germline V gene sequence: CDR1 SGHRS, CDR2 YFSETQ. CDR3 loop: CASSLGSISTEAFF. CDR3 DNA: TGCGCCAGCAGCTTGGGTAGCATCTCCACTGAAGCTTTCTTT.

The chain has TRBV10-3 and TRBJ1-2; maybe TRBD1 (6 bases). From germline, CDR1 is ENHRY and CDR2 SYGVKD. This CDR3 region has 15 residues. The V end was cut by 4 bases, the J end by 2 bases, with 14 bases between. CDR3 sequence: CAISAQQGPNYGYTF. In nucleotides, the CDR3 is TGTGCCATCAGTGCCCAACAGGGACCCAACTATGGCTACACCTTC.

This clonotype was counted between two and nine times. The V gene is TRBV7-9, the J gene TRBJ1-6, with 8 bases that match TRBD1. Per germline, CDR1 SEHNR and CDR2 FQNEAQ (reference sequence). V shed 2 bases, J shed 7 bases, and the junction held 10 bases outside the gene matches. The CDR3 spans 17 residues. In DNA form, the CDR3 reads TGTGCCAGCAGCTTATTCTGGGGGCAGGGGGCCAATTCACCCCTCCACTTT. It codes for CASSLFWGQGANSPLHF.

This clonotype has a count of ten or more. V and J are TRBV7-3 and TRBJ2-5, with D hard to call. The germline V gene encodes CDR1 SGHTA and CDR2 FQGTGA. The CDR3 loop spans 14 amino acids. The V end was cut by 3 bases, the J end by 4 bases, with 12 bases between. The CDR3, as DNA: TGTGCCAGCAGCTTGGTTACTTGGGGAGAGACCCAGTACTTC. Translated: CASSLVTWGETQYF. Supplemented by reference TRBV7-3 and TRBJ2-5, the full variable domain reads GAGVSQTPSNKVTEKGKYVELRCDPISGHTALYWYRQSLGQGPEFLIYFQGTGAADDSGLPNDRFFAVRPEGSVSTLKIQRTERGDSAVYLCASSLVTWGETQYFGPGTRLLVL.

The chain employs TRBV4-1 and TRBJ1-1; the match to TRBD1 covers 7 bases. This CDR3 has 15 residues. Germline values: CDR1 MGHRA, CDR2 YSYEKL. The ends lost 7 bases at V and 0 bases at J; junction bases unmatched: 8. This CDR3 reads CASIDRAGMNTEAFF. In DNA, the CDR3 is TGCGCCAGCATCGACAGGGCGGGAATGAACACTGAAGCTTTCTTT.

Worth noting for this clonotype: One end of the junction is discordant with germline, which a read error may explain. The CDR3 reads CASSFTGPGELLF. Written as DNA, the CDR3 is TGTGCCAGCAGCTTTACAGGGCCCGGGGAGCTGCTTTTT. The rearrangement joins TRBV7-9 to TRBJ2-2, with a weak D call TRBD1 (6 bases). The CDR3 covers 13 residues. CDR1 is SEHNR and CDR2 is FQNEAQ in the germline V gene (reference sequence).

The V gene is TRBV10-3, the J gene TRBJ2-7; D is perhaps TRBD1 (6 bases). Germline V CDR1 and CDR2: ENHRY, SYGVKD. Trimming cost V 10 bases and J 2 bases, with 18 bases left between them. This CDR3 is built from 14 residues. The CDR3 DNA follows: TGTGCCAGCAGCCTCATGACAGGAACCTACGAGCAGTACTTC. Protein: CASSLMTGTYEQYF.

The chain combines TRBV7-6 with TRBJ1-1; a possible D gene is TRBD1 (5 bases). The CDR3 length is 15 residues. In germline, CDR1 is SGHVS, CDR2 FNYEAQ. The germline V and J ends were trimmed by 3 bases and 4 bases, with 15 bases remaining between them. CDR3 sequence reads: CASSLIGQGGTEAFF. The CDR3 DNA reads as TGTGCCAGCAGCTTGATCGGCCAGGGAGGCACTGAAGCTTTCTTT. Combining the CDR3 with reference TRBV7-6 and TRBJ1-1 gives the whole variable domain GAGVSQSPRYKVTKRGQDVALRCDPISGHVSLYWYRQALGQGPEFLTYFNYEAQQDKSGLPNDRFSAERPEGSISTLTIQRTEQRDSAMYRCASSLIGQGGTEAFFGQGTRLTVV.

This clonotype has ten or more counts. The chain links TRBV6-5 to TRBJ1-2; possible D gene TRBD1, 6 bases. The V end was cut by 6 bases, the J end by 5 bases, with 16 bases between. The CDR3 runs 14 residues. In germline, CDR1 is MNHEY, CDR2 SVGAGI. The CDR3 nucleotides read TGTGCCAGCAGGGAGGGCAGGGGTCATTATGGCTACACCTTC. Its translation is CASREGRGHYGYTF.

This clonotype occurred a few times. The CDR3 DNA sequence: TGTGCCAGCAGTTACGGCAGGGTTACCTACGAGCAGTACTTC. This codes for CASSYGRVTYEQYF. The chain carries TRBV6-5 and TRBJ2-7; perhaps TRBD1 as D (5 bases). V was clipped by 2 bases and J by 2 bases, with 10 bases between them. The CDR3 spans 14 residues. Germline loops: CDR1 MNHEY, CDR2 SVGAGI.

This clonotype was observed once. The chain is built from TRBV4-3 and TRBJ2-7, with D possibly being TRBD2 (5 bases). V dropped 3 bases and J dropped 8 bases, with 14 bases sitting between them. CDR3 length: 13 amino acids. Germline V gene data show CDR1 as LGHNA and CDR2 as YSLEER. In nucleotides, the CDR3 is TGCGCCAGCAGCCAGGATCGGAGGAGGCAGCAGTACTTC. Translated: CASSQDRRRQQYF.

This clonotype appeared many times. The rearrangement uses TRBV6-4 and TRBJ1-5, with D unresolved. Trimming left V 1 base short and J 3 bases short, with 10 bases between. Germline V lookup: CDR1 MRHNA, CDR2 SNTAGT. There are 15 residues in the CDR3. The CDR3 bases are TGTGCCAGCAGTGACTTCGGAGGCGACAATCAGCCCCAGCATTTT. As protein: CASSDFGGDNQPQHF.

A remark on this clonotype: One junction end disagrees with the germline gene, perhaps due to a read error. The chain links TRBV2 to TRBJ2-3, with 7 bases aligning to TRBD1. Germline V lookup: CDR1 SNHLY, CDR2 FYNNEI. The CDR3 is 13 residues long. DNA of the CDR3: TGTGCCAGCAGTCACAGGGGTGAGGATACGCAGTGTTTT. Translation gives CASSHRGEDTQCF.